These 14 T cell receptor beta chains were sequenced from one sample in a study of identical twins. TCRdb reprocessed the 5' RACE reads via MiXCR and lists one record per CDR3 protein. The table shows some 300,000 distinct CDR3 sequences, with 9% to 15% occurring only once. These data are also associated with another study on yellow fever vaccine responses in identical twins.

The specimen sequenced was CD8+ T cells sorted from blood. Receptors originate from a woman under 30 in good health.

This rearrangement joins TRBV12-3 or TRBV12-4 to TRBJ2-1; D may correspond to TRBD1 or TRBD2 (6 bases each). The CDR3 runs 18 residues. CDR3 sequence (DNA): TGTACCCGCAGTTTAGCGCTAATAGGAAGGGGGGACTACAATGAGCAGTTCTTC. Encoded protein: CTRSLALIGRGDYNEQFF.

There are a few counts of this clonotype. This sequence joins TRBV15 and TRBJ1-2, with 8 bases that match TRBD1. Per germline, CDR1 LNHNV and CDR2 YYDKDF (reference sequence). The CDR3 consists of 15 residues. V trimming: 0 bases; J trimming: 8 bases; junction bases outside the gene matches: 8. The CDR3 sequence: CATSRDRETGDGYTF. In nucleotides, the CDR3 is TGTGCCACCAGCAGAGATAGGGAGACAGGGGACGGCTACACCTTC.

This clonotype was detected only a few times. The chain links TRBV7-9 to TRBJ1-1; TRBD1 is a possible D gene (5 bases). Trimming removed 1 base at V and 3 bases at J, with 12 bases between. The CDR3 sequence is 15 residues long. The germline V gene has CDR1 SEHNR and CDR2 FQNEAQ (reference sequence). CDR3 amino acids: CASSLVSGWDTEAFF. For the CDR3, the DNA is TGTGCCAGCAGCTTAGTCTCAGGGTGGGACACTGAAGCTTTCTTT.

This chain connects TRBV20-1 to TRBJ2-5; unclear D gene. CDR1 and CDR2 (germline): DFQATT, SNEGSKA (reference sequence). The CDR3 totals 12 residues. V lost 5 bases, J lost 2 bases, and 9 bases lay in between. The CDR3 DNA sequence: TGCAGTGCTCCTGACATACAAGAGACCCAGTACTTC. Translation: CSAPDIQETQYF.

J is TRBJ1-6 and V is TRBV6-5; unclear D gene. The germline gives CDR1 MNHEY, CDR2 SVGAGI. This CDR3 is 12 amino acids long. Trimming took off 6 bases at V and 10 bases at J, with 10 bases between the two ends. The CDR3 DNA sequence: TGTGCCAGCAGGGTGTTAAGGTCACCCCTCCACTTT. Translating gives CASRVLRSPLHF.

This clonotype has a count of ten or more. Written as DNA, the CDR3 is TGTGCCAGCAGCTTGGACCCCAGGGGGCCGGATGGCTACACCTTC. This codes for CASSLDPRGPDGYTF. The V gene is TRBV5-5, the J gene TRBJ1-2; 8 bases align to TRBD1. This CDR3 contains 15 residues. V gave up 0 bases and J gave up 6 bases; unmatched junction bases: 7. Germline V gene data show CDR1 as SGHKS and CDR2 as YYEKEE (reference sequence).

This clonotype was observed many times. The chain joins TRBV29-1 to TRBJ2-3, with 8 bases aligning to TRBD2. This CDR3 contains 16 residues. V was pared by 6 bases and J by 2 bases, with 13 bases of the junction left unmatched. The germline V gene encodes CDR1 SQVTM and CDR2 ANQGSEA. The CDR3 spells CSVTVVGRGVTDTQYF. DNA of the CDR3: TGCAGCGTAACGGTTGTCGGGAGGGGGGTCACAGATACGCAGTATTTT.

This clonotype was counted a few times. The rearrangement uses TRBV7-9 and TRBJ1-2; unclear D gene. V was clipped by 4 bases and J by 5 bases, with 11 bases between them. CDR3 size: 13 residues. Germline loops: CDR1 SEHNR, CDR2 FQNEAQ (reference sequence). The CDR3 loop is CASSSTGVYGYTF. CDR3 DNA sequence: TGTGCCAGCAGCTCCACGGGAGTTTATGGCTACACCTTC.

This clonotype has just a few counts. V usage is TRBV25-1 and J usage is TRBJ1-1, with 8 bases that match TRBD1. CDR1 MGHDK and CDR2 SYGVNS come from the germline V gene. The CDR3 covers 15 residues. V shed 3 bases, J shed 5 bases, and the junction held 8 bases outside the gene matches. The CDR3 protein is CASSDGQGFVTEAFF. As DNA, the CDR3 is TGTGCCAGCAGTGATGGACAGGGCTTCGTGACTGAAGCTTTCTTT.

In this sample, this clonotype turned up many times. The chain is built from TRBV12-3 or TRBV12-4 and TRBJ1-4, with 8 bases identical to TRBD1. This CDR3 comprises 16 residues. J was trimmed by 8 bases and V by 6 bases; bases with no gene match: 14. The CDR3 DNA follows: TGTGCCAGCAGCCCTACTCAGACAGGGGAGGGAGAAAAACTGTTTTTT. Translation gives CASSPTQTGEGEKLFF.

This clonotype was counted only a few times. The chain combines TRBV15 with TRBJ1-2, with 7 bases aligning to TRBD1. The CDR3 spans 15 residues. Germline loops: CDR1 LNHNV, CDR2 YYDKDF (reference sequence). V lost 5 bases to trimming and J lost 0 bases; unmatched junction nucleotides: 6. The CDR3 region is CATSDFGQANYGYTF. The CDR3 DNA reads as TGTGCCACCAGCGACTTCGGACAGGCTAACTATGGCTACACCTTC.

The table lists this clonotype with many counts. The J gene is TRBJ1-1, the V gene TRBV7-9; maybe TRBD1 (6 bases). The V gene's germline CDR1 is SEHNR and CDR2 FQNEAQ (reference sequence). V was pared by 4 bases and J by 1 base, with 16 bases between. This CDR3 region has 16 residues. The CDR3 spells CASSSSNREPNTEAFF. CDR3 nucleotide sequence: TGTGCCAGCAGCTCCTCCAACAGGGAACCGAACACTGAAGCTTTCTTT.

V and J are TRBV20-1 and TRBJ2-5; D may be TRBD2 (5 bases). Germline lookup yields CDR1 DFQATT and CDR2 SNEGSKA (reference sequence). Trimming removed 3 bases at V and 0 bases at J, with 17 bases between. The CDR3 runs 16 residues. The CDR3 region has the DNA TGCAGTGCTAGTTATGTGACTACCGCGAACCAAGAGACCCAGTACTTC. Protein product: CSASYVTTANQETQYF.

This clonotype was counted between two and nine times. This chain connects TRBV6-1 to TRBJ2-7; D remains ambiguous. This CDR3 contains 16 residues. V was clipped by 6 bases and J by 2 bases, with 20 bases between them. Germline CDR1 and CDR2: MNHNS and SASEGT. CDR3 residues: CASRPLTGLGTYEQYF. As DNA, the CDR3 is TGTGCCAGCAGACCACTCACCGGGTTAGGTACCTACGAGCAGTACTTC.